This passage covers 17 T cell receptor beta chains from one sample sequenced in a study of T-cell reconstitution after alpha-beta-depleted transplantation in children. Using unique molecular identifiers, the investigators prepared the TCRbeta library. TCRdb itself ran the PCR reads through MiXCR, one entry per CDR3 protein. The repertoire holds 250,000 to 300,000 distinct CDR3 sequences, with almost 10% as singletons. Sequenced here: PBMCs from the stem cell graft donor, sampled from the stem cell graft. The receptors shown here come from a human donor who donated a stem cell graft to a child with SCID.

On this clonotype: An end of the junction differs from the germline gene, which may be a read error. The chain is built from TRBV6-5 and TRBJ1-2; TRBD1 is a possible D gene (5 bases). The CDR3 length is 14 residues. Germline CDR1 reads MNHEY; CDR2 reads SVGAGI. Here the CDR3 DNA reads TGTGCCAGCAGTGACTCTGGGGGTGACTATGGCTACACCTTC. It codes for CASSDSGGDYGYTF.

This clonotype was counted only a few times. The V call is TRBV2, the J call TRBJ2-3, with 8 bases that match TRBD1. Germline assignment: CDR1 SNHLY and CDR2 FYNNEI. This CDR3 is built from 15 residues. V lost 1 base to trimming and J lost 4 bases; unmatched junction nucleotides: 4. CDR3 coding DNA: TGTGCCAGCAGTGAAGACAGGGGGAGCGCAGATACGCAGTATTTT. It codes for CASSEDRGSADTQYF.

This clonotype was counted a few times. The chain has TRBV10-3 and TRBJ2-5; D tentatively fits TRBD1 or TRBD2 (6 bases each). The CDR3 has 14 amino acids. Trimming stripped 6 bases from V and 2 bases from J, with 13 bases between. Germline CDR1 and CDR2: ENHRY and SYGVKD. This CDR3 reads CAISRLGGQETQYF. The CDR3 DNA reads as TGTGCCATCAGCCGGTTAGGGGGGCAAGAGACCCAGTACTTC.

The CDR3, as DNA: TGTGCCAGCAGTCAGGGGGCTGGAGGAGATACGCAGTATTTT. Its protein is CASSQGAGGDTQYF. The genes are TRBV12-3 or TRBV12-4 and TRBJ2-3; 8 nucleotides agree with TRBD1. This CDR3 is 14 amino acids long. Unmatched junction bases numbered 6, after V lost 5 bases and J lost 5 bases.

Here the CDR3 reads CASSTPSRQGLSEAFF. The DNA of the CDR3 is TGTGCCAGCAGCACCCCGTCGCGGCAGGGGCTTTCTGAAGCTTTCTTT. The chain combines TRBV11-2 with TRBJ1-1; a weak D match, TRBD1 (6 bases). The CDR3 totals 16 residues. Germline CDR1 SGHAT, CDR2 FQNNGV. V dropped 5 bases and J dropped 6 bases, with 22 bases sitting between them.

This clonotype was seen ten or more times. A read error may account for a junction end that differs from germline. The gene calls are TRBV12-3 or TRBV12-4 and TRBJ1-3; a possible D gene is TRBD1 (5 bases). This CDR3 spans 14 amino acids. CDR3: CASDRGSSRNTIYF. CDR3 coding DNA: TGTGCCAGCGACAGAGGGTCCTCTCGAAACACCATATATTTT.

This clonotype has a count of ten or more. The rearrangement links TRBV5-1 to TRBJ2-5; no clear D gene. CDR1 is SGHRS and CDR2 is YFSETQ in the germline V gene. V lost 0 bases and J 4 bases, leaving 10 bases between the germline ends. The CDR3 spans 14 residues. The CDR3 sequence is CASSLGVVLETQYF. In DNA form, the CDR3 reads TGCGCCAGCAGCTTGGGGGTGGTCTTAGAGACCCAGTACTTC.

The genes are TRBV12-3 or TRBV12-4 and TRBJ2-7; no reliable D call. The CDR3 extends over 17 amino acids. The V end lost 4 bases, the J end lost 3 bases, and 22 bases lay between the germline ends. The CDR3 reads CASSSARSSWSLYEQYF. For the CDR3, the DNA is TGTGCCAGCAGTTCGGCCCGATCAAGTTGGTCCCTCTACGAGCAGTACTTC.

This clonotype was seen only a few times. The rearrangement uses TRBV9 and TRBJ2-1; TRBD2 aligns across 12 bases. The CDR3 totals 17 residues. CDR1 is SGDLS, CDR2 YYNGEE, per germline. The V and J ends lost 2 bases and 7 bases, in that order; junction bases with no gene match: 10. CDR3 DNA: TGTGCCAGCAGCGTTAGACTAGCGGGGGTCGAAGGGAATGAGCAGTTCTTC. Encoded protein: CASSVRLAGVEGNEQFF.

This clonotype was seen a few times. V usage is TRBV4-1 and J usage is TRBJ1-1; TRBD1 matches at 8 bases. Germline loops: CDR1 MGHRA, CDR2 YSYEKL. CDR3 length equals 15 residues. The trim removed 5 bases at V and 1 base at J, leaving 6 bases unmatched. CDR3 nucleotides: TGCGCCAGCAGCGCCAACAGGGGGTGGAACACTGAAGCTTTCTTT. This sequence encodes CASSANRGWNTEAFF.

V usage is TRBV3-1 and J usage is TRBJ2-2, with 10 positions matching TRBD1. The ends lost 4 bases at V and 7 bases at J; junction bases unmatched: 6. Germline values: CDR1 LGHDT, CDR2 YNNKEL (reference sequence). The CDR3 loop spans 15 amino acids. The CDR3 is CASSPRQGAGGELFF. In nucleotides, the CDR3 is TGTGCCAGCAGCCCAAGACAGGGGGCAGGCGGGGAGCTGTTTTTT.

The chain couples TRBV5-1 to TRBJ2-3; no reliable D call. The germline gives CDR1 SGHRS, CDR2 YFSETQ. The CDR3 loop spans 14 amino acids. The ends were cut back, 0 bases at V and 6 bases at J, with 11 bases in the middle. This CDR3 reads CASSLDVDFDTQYF. Written as DNA, the CDR3 is TGCGCCAGCAGCTTGGACGTTGACTTCGATACGCAGTATTTT. Filled out from reference TRBV5-1 and TRBJ2-3, the complete variable domain reads KAGVTQTPRYLIKTRGQQVTLSCSPISGHRSVSWYQQTPGQGLQFLFEYFSETQRNKGNFPGRFSGRQFSNSRSEMNVSTLELGDSALYLCASSLDVDFDTQYFGPGTRLTVL.

This rearrangement joins TRBV9 to TRBJ2-7; a possible D gene is TRBD1 (6 bases). This CDR3 region has 15 residues. Germline V gives CDR1 SGDLS, CDR2 YYNGEE. The V and J ends lost 3 bases and 3 bases respectively, with 16 bases between them. This CDR3 reads CASSENDRWGYEQYF. The DNA of the CDR3 is TGTGCCAGCAGCGAAAATGACAGGTGGGGCTACGAGCAGTACTTC.

The CDR3 DNA reads as TGTGCCAGCCGCCTAGGGGGGAAGTCTTACGAGCAGTACTTC. Protein sequence: CASRLGGKSYEQYF. The chain is built from TRBV11-2 and TRBJ2-7, with D tentatively TRBD1 or TRBD2 (6 bases each). Germline V gives CDR1 SGHAT, CDR2 FQNNGV. Trimming took off 8 bases at V and 4 bases at J, with 18 bases between the two ends. This CDR3 is built from 14 residues.

This clonotype was detected a few times. The V call is TRBV20-1, the J call TRBJ2-1; TRBD1 is a possible D gene (5 bases). V lost 3 bases to trimming and J lost 13 bases, with 22 bases between them. Germline V gene sequence: CDR1 DFQATT, CDR2 SNEGSKA (reference sequence). The CDR3 loop spans 14 amino acids. The CDR3, as DNA: TGCAGTGCTAGGGACACCTTTTTGACGGCAAAACAGTTCTTC. It encodes CSARDTFLTAKQFF.

V gene TRBV29-1 combines with J gene TRBJ2-2, with 8 nucleotides matching TRBD2. The germline V gene has CDR1 SQVTM and CDR2 ANQGSEA. V lost 0 bases, J lost 5 bases, and 5 bases stayed unmatched. The CDR3 runs 15 residues. CDR3 sequence (DNA): TGCAGCGTTGAAGATCAGGCTAGCGGGACCGGGGAGCTGTTTTTT. Amino acids: CSVEDQASGTGELFF.

This clonotype has a count of ten or more. The V and J genes are TRBV5-1 and TRBJ2-7; 9 bases line up with TRBD1. The ends lost 6 bases at V and 3 bases at J; junction bases unmatched: 10. This CDR3 is 15 amino acids long. In germline, CDR1 is SGHRS, CDR2 YFSETQ. CDR3 loop: CASNRDRATFYEQYF. The CDR3 DNA reads TGCGCCAGCAACCGGGACAGGGCAACCTTCTACGAGCAGTACTTC.